A single sample is the source of the 16 T cell receptor beta chains below, sequenced in a study of blood T cell repertoires in COVID-19. Sequenced by immunoSEQ multiplex PCR; TCRdb stores in-frame clones only, minus some. The sample consists of 100,000 to 150,000 clones, less than 90% of them appearing once. Sequencing was carried out using peripheral blood. Receptor source: a woman aged 80 or over with acute or convalescent COVID-19.

V gene TRBV6-5 combines with J gene TRBJ1-5; D uncertain. The CDR3 is 14 residues long. Trimming took 5 bases from V and 3 from J, leaving 11 bases between them. Germline loops: CDR1 MNHEY, CDR2 SVGAGI. CDR3 sequence: CASSPSGVNQPQHF. CDR3 sequence (DNA): TGTGCCAGCAGTCCATCCGGGGTCAATCAGCCCCAGCATTTT.

The chain joins TRBV14 to TRBJ1-6; D remains ambiguous. This CDR3 spans 14 amino acids. Trimming shortened V by 5 bases and J by 11 bases, and 16 bases separated the two germline ends. The germline CDR1 and CDR2 sequences are SGHDN and FVKESK. The CDR3 spells CASSSSPWRTPLHF. CDR3 nucleotide sequence: TGTGCCAGCAGCTCCAGCCCTTGGAGGACACCCCTCCACTTT.

The chain carries TRBV3-1 (or the pseudogene TRBV3-2) and TRBJ1-4; tentatively, D is TRBD1 (6 bases). The germline V gene has CDR1 LGHDT and CDR2 YNNKEL (reference sequence). Deletions cut 1 base from V and 8 bases from J, with 17 bases between. This CDR3 has 16 residues. Here the CDR3 DNA reads TGTGCCAGCAGCCAAGCGGGAACAGGGCGTGGGGAAAAACTGTTTTTT. Its protein is CASSQAGTGRGEKLFF.

The gene calls are TRBV19 and TRBJ1-5; 7 bases are shared with TRBD1. Germline values: CDR1 LNHDA, CDR2 SQIVND (reference sequence). CDR3 length: 15 amino acids. After removal of 4 bases from V and 0 bases from J, the junction contained 3 bases not matched to a gene. The CDR3 nucleotides are TGTGCCAGTAGTAACAGGGGAGGTAGCAATCAGCCCCAGCATTTT. Protein: CASSNRGGSNQPQHF.

The rearrangement uses TRBV5-1 and TRBJ1-2; a possible D gene is TRBD1 (6 bases). Germline V gene lookup returns CDR1 SGHRS and CDR2 YFSETQ. The V end lost 2 bases, the J end lost 4 bases, and 9 bases lay between the germline ends. The length of the CDR3 is 13 residues. The CDR3 DNA is TGCGCCAGCAGCTTTGGGACACCCTATGGCTACACCTTC. Translation gives CASSFGTPYGYTF. The whole variable domain, remainder taken from reference TRBV5-1 and TRBJ1-2, is KAGVTQTPRYLIKTRGQQVTLSCSPISGHRSVSWYQQTPGQGLQFLFEYFSETQRNKGNFPGRFSGRQFSNSRSEMNVSTLELGDSALYLCASSFGTPYGYTFGSGTRLTVV.

The V and J genes are TRBV18 and TRBJ1-4; 7 positions match TRBD1. The junction had 10 bases not matched to a gene; V was cut back by 4 bases and J by 8 bases. The germline gives CDR1 KGHSH, CDR2 LQKENI. CDR3 length: 15 amino acids. The CDR3 DNA is TGTGCCAGCTCACGAGGACAGGACCGGGGCGAAAAACTGTTTTTT. It encodes CASSRGQDRGEKLFF.

This clone appeared a single time. This sequence joins TRBV9 and TRBJ2-1; possible D gene TRBD1, 6 bases. CDR3 size: 14 residues. V lost 3 bases to trimming and J lost 6 bases, with 13 bases between them. Germline V gene lookup returns CDR1 SGDLS and CDR2 YYNGEE. The CDR3 spells CASSERQASNEQFF. CDR3 in DNA: TGTGCCAGCAGCGAAAGACAGGCGAGCAATGAGCAGTTCTTC.

The chain has TRBV5-5 and TRBJ1-6; D not resolved. Germline CDR1 is SGHKS and CDR2 is YYEKEE (reference sequence). The CDR3 runs 13 residues. V lost 1 base and J lost 8, with 7 bases in between. CDR3 sequence: CASSLYSDSPLHF. The CDR3 bases are TGTGCCAGCAGCTTGTATTCTGATTCACCCCTCCACTTT. Looking up the rest from reference TRBV5-5 and TRBJ1-6 gives the full variable domain: DAGVTQSPTHLIKTRGQQVTLRCSPISGHKSVSWYQQVLGQGPQFIFQYYEKEERGRGNFPDRFSARQFPNYSSELNVNALLLGDSALYLCASSLYSDSPLHFGNGTRLTVT.

The CDR3 here is CASSPRTGLETQYF. CDR3 coding DNA: TGTGCCAGCTCACCAAGGACAGGGTTGGAGACCCAGTACTTC. V is TRBV18 and J is TRBJ2-5; 8 nucleotides line up with TRBD1. Losses at the gene ends were 2 bases for V and 5 bases for J; bases not matched to a gene: 4. The CDR3 sequence is 14 residues long. Germline V lookup: CDR1 KGHSH, CDR2 LQKENI.

The rearrangement links TRBV2 to TRBJ1-1, with D uncertain. With 7 bases removed from V and 4 bases from J, the gap between germline ends came to 10 bases. The CDR3 runs 12 residues. Germline CDR1 SNHLY, CDR2 FYNNEI. The CDR3 protein is CASTLGSTEAFF. CDR3 DNA: TGTGCCAGCACTCTGGGGAGCACTGAAGCTTTCTTT.

This clone was seen a handful of times. The rearrangement links TRBV3-1 (or the pseudogene TRBV3-2) to TRBJ1-2, with TRBD1 as a possible D gene (6 bases). V was trimmed by 4 bases and J by 4 bases, leaving 10 bases between them. CDR3 length: 13 amino acids. Germline V gene data show CDR1 as LGHDT and CDR2 as YNNKEL (reference sequence). The CDR3 DNA sequence: TGTGCCAGCAGCCCGGGACACTCCTATGGCTACACCTTC. This sequence encodes CASSPGHSYGYTF.

The rearrangement uses TRBV5-5 and TRBJ2-5; tentative D call: TRBD1 (5 bases). Trimming cost V 2 bases and J 7 bases, with 18 bases left between them. CDR3 size: 15 residues. From germline, CDR1 is SGHKS and CDR2 YYEKEE (reference sequence). CDR3 loop: CASSLSDSPIGTQYF. The DNA of the CDR3 is TGTGCCAGCAGCTTAAGCGACAGTCCAATAGGGACCCAGTACTTC.

The CDR3 DNA sequence: TGTGCCAGCAGTTACTCTGTCATCAACTCTGGAAACACCATATATTTT. This codes for CASSYSVINSGNTIYF. V gene TRBV6-5 combines with J gene TRBJ1-3; no firm D call. Germline CDR1 reads MNHEY; CDR2 reads SVGAGI. This CDR3 spans 16 amino acids. Trimming cost V 0 bases and J 0 bases, with 9 bases left between them.

This chain uses TRBV27 with TRBJ2-7, with unresolved D. CDR1 and CDR2 (germline): MNHEY, SMNVEV (reference sequence). The CDR3 has 13 amino acids. Trimming pared 4 bases from V and 0 bases from J, leaving 7 bases between. This CDR3 reads CASSSRGSYEQYV. Here the CDR3 DNA reads TGTGCCAGCAGTTCCCGAGGCTCCTACGAGCAGTACGTC.

The genes are TRBV28 and TRBJ2-1; D ambiguous. There are 13 residues in the CDR3. Germline V gene lookup returns CDR1 MDHEN and CDR2 SYDVKM. V lost 1 base and J 3 bases, leaving 4 bases between the germline ends. CDR3 sequence (DNA): TGTGCCAGCAGTTTATCATTCTACAATGAGCAGTTCTTC. Translating it yields CASSLSFYNEQFF.

This chain connects TRBV20-1 to TRBJ2-5; TRBD2 matches 13 bases. The CDR3 extends over 10 amino acids. Per germline, CDR1 DFQATT and CDR2 SNEGSKA (reference sequence). Trimming took 5 bases from V and 12 from J; bases not matched to a gene: 0. CDR3 nucleotide sequence: TGCAGTGCTGGGACTAGCGGGGAGTACTTC. This translates into CSAGTSGEYF.